The 14 T cell receptor beta chains reported below all come from one sample, sequenced in a study of control samples from healthy donors and cancer patients. Only in-frame clones appear in the TCRdb table, and some are missing; sequencing was by immunoSEQ multiplex PCR. Of over 85,000 clones in the sample, approximately 90% were seen once. Sequencing was performed on PBMCs. All receptors come from a woman in her fifties or sixties with lung cancer.

The chain combines TRBV19 with TRBJ1-2; 8 bases map to TRBD1. The CDR3 is 14 residues long. J lost 5 bases, V lost 5 bases, and 7 bases had no gene match. Germline V gene data show CDR1 as LNHDA and CDR2 as SQIVND (reference sequence). CDR3 in DNA: TGTGCCAGTAGTCGGACCGGGACAGGATATGGCTACACCTTC. Translated: CASSRTGTGYGYTF.

V is TRBV6-1 and J is TRBJ2-5; D is undetermined. The CDR3 is made up of 13 amino acids. Trimming pared 0 bases from V and 4 bases from J, leaving 6 bases between. The germline V gene encodes CDR1 MNHNS and CDR2 SASEGT. Here the CDR3 reads CASSEAPGETQYF. The CDR3 DNA sequence: TGTGCCAGCAGTGAAGCGCCAGGAGAGACCCAGTACTTC.

Note on this clone: Other nucleotide sequences in the sample specify the same CDR3. The CDR3 bases are TGTGCCATCAGATCCGGGACAGTGAACACCGGGGAGCTGTTTTTT. It specifies CAIRSGTVNTGELFF. The rearrangement links TRBV10-3 to TRBJ2-2; TRBD1 aligns across 7 bases. Per the germline V gene, CDR1 is ENHRY and CDR2 is SYGVKD. The V segment lost 6 bases and the J segment 1 base; nucleotides outside the gene matches: 5. This CDR3 comprises 15 residues.

The chain recombines TRBV7-9 with TRBJ1-3, with D perhaps matching TRBD1 (6 bases). Germline V gene data show CDR1 as SEHNR and CDR2 as FQNEAQ (reference sequence). This CDR3 is 17 amino acids long. Trimming pared 1 base from V and 2 bases from J, leaving 15 bases between. CDR3 nucleotide sequence: TGTGCCAGCAGCTTAGAGGGGGGCCTCGGGGCTGGAAACACCATATATTTT. It codes for CASSLEGGLGAGNTIYF.

This clone was detected once. This chain connects TRBV6-5 to TRBJ1-2; 8 nucleotides match TRBD1. Germline V gene lookup returns CDR1 MNHEY and CDR2 SVGAGI. After removal of 8 bases from V and 8 bases from J, the junction contained 13 bases not matched to a gene. This CDR3 region has 14 residues. The CDR3 region has the DNA TGTGCCAGCTTCCATCGGGACAGGTTGGACGGCTACACCTTC. Its translation: CASFHRDRLDGYTF.

In nucleotides, the CDR3 is TGTGCCAGCAGCCCGACGGGCCTGGGGCCCAGCTCCTACGAGCAGTACTTC. This encodes CASSPTGLGPSSYEQYF. The rearrangement links TRBV9 to TRBJ2-7; maybe TRBD1 (5 bases). This CDR3 has 17 residues. Trimming shortened V by 4 bases and J by 0 bases, and 20 bases separated the two germline ends. Germline V gives CDR1 SGDLS, CDR2 YYNGEE.

CDR3 loop: CASSGGRLNNEQFF. CDR3 nucleotide sequence: TGCGCCAGCAGCGGCGGGAGACTAAACAATGAGCAGTTCTTC. The chain couples TRBV5-1 to TRBJ2-1, with 7 bases that match TRBD2. Trimming cost V 4 bases and J 5 bases; bases outside gene matches: 6. The CDR3 runs to 14 residues. Germline assignment: CDR1 SGHRS and CDR2 YFSETQ.

This chain links TRBV5-1 with TRBJ2-5, with no clear D. The CDR3 runs 13 residues. The germline V gene encodes CDR1 SGHRS and CDR2 YFSETQ. Trimming left V 6 bases short and J 0 bases short, with 9 bases between. Written as DNA, the CDR3 is TGCGCCAGCACCCAGGAGTACCAAGAGACCCAGTACTTC. Residues: CASTQEYQETQYF.

A few counts support this clone. V gene TRBV6-4 combines with J gene TRBJ2-1; 7 bases line up with TRBD1. This CDR3 is built from 13 residues. Germline assignment: CDR1 MRHNA and CDR2 SNTAGT. Trimming at V came to 5 bases and at J to 8 bases, leaving 6 bases not matched to a gene. The CDR3 DNA reads TGTGCCAGCAGTTTACAGGGGCTGGATGAGCAGTTCTTC. This gives the protein CASSLQGLDEQFF.

The rearrangement uses TRBV19 and TRBJ2-3, with 9 bases identical to TRBD2. The length of the CDR3 is 16 residues. The V and J ends lost 3 bases and 2 bases, in that order; junction bases with no gene match: 6. CDR1 and CDR2 (germline): LNHDA, SQIVND (reference sequence). CDR3 in DNA: TGTGCCAGTAGTATTGCGACTAGCGGAATCACAGATACGCAGTATTTT. This sequence encodes CASSIATSGITDTQYF.

The V call is TRBV27, the J call TRBJ2-2, with 11 positions matching TRBD2. The length of the CDR3 is 16 residues. Germline CDR1 is MNHEY and CDR2 is SMNVEV (reference sequence). V shed 2 bases and J 4 bases; nucleotides not matched to a gene: 3. CDR3 amino acids: CASSLLAGGPTGELFF. CDR3 coding DNA: TGTGCCAGCAGTTTACTAGCGGGAGGCCCCACCGGGGAGCTGTTTTTT.

The J gene is TRBJ1-6, the V gene TRBV7-9; D possibly corresponds to TRBD1 (6 bases). Germline CDR1 SEHNR, CDR2 FQNEAQ (reference sequence). The CDR3 is 14 residues long. Trimming stripped 1 base from V and 9 bases from J, with 10 bases between. As DNA, the CDR3 is TGTGCCAGCAGCTTAGGGACAGACCTTTCACCCCTCCACTTT. Its protein is CASSLGTDLSPLHF.

The V and J genes are TRBV3-1 (or the pseudogene TRBV3-2) and TRBJ1-2; unclear D gene. The CDR3 spans 12 residues. V shed 6 bases and J shed 3 bases, with 8 bases lying between them. The germline CDR1 and CDR2 sequences are LGHDT and YNNKEL (reference sequence). The CDR3 bases are TGTGCCAGCAGTCGAGGAGACTATGGCTACACCTTC. Translation gives CASSRGDYGYTF.

The J gene is TRBJ1-5, the V gene TRBV5-8; D gene ambiguous. The CDR3 extends over 16 amino acids. The V end lost 3 bases, the J end lost 0 bases, and 13 bases lay between the germline ends. Per germline, CDR1 SGHTS and CDR2 YDEGEE. The CDR3 reads CASSSGELPSNQPQHF. In DNA, the CDR3 is TGTGCCAGCAGCTCGGGCGAGCTCCCTAGCAATCAGCCCCAGCATTTT.